The 18 T cell receptor beta chains given below trace back to one sample, sequenced in a study of graft-versus-host responses after intestinal transplantation. TCRdb's table, derived via immunoSEQ multiplex PCR, lists solely in-frame clones and lacks some. The repertoire includes 75,000 to 100,000 clones, approximately 85% of them detected once, and roughly 1.4% sits in the top ten. The sample consisted of PBMCs, taken 255 days after intestinal transplant. Source of these receptors: a human patient who received an intestinal transplant, so some T cells may come from the graft donor.

V usage is TRBV10-1 and J usage is TRBJ1-2, with no clear D. V was cut by 2 bases and J by 3 bases, with 7 bases left in between. The CDR3 extends over 13 amino acids. Germline V lookup: CDR1 WNHNN, CDR2 SYGVQD (reference sequence). The CDR3 sequence: CASSEGSDYGYTF. The CDR3 bases are TGCGCCAGCAGTGAGGGATCGGACTATGGCTACACCTTC.

The chain has TRBV25-1 and TRBJ2-7; tentative D call: TRBD1 (5 bases). The CDR3 contains 11 residues. Germline V CDR1 and CDR2: MGHDK, SYGVNS. V was shortened by 3 bases and J by 6 bases, with 6 bases between the two germline ends. The CDR3 protein is CASSDGAEQYF. The CDR3 nucleotides are TGTGCCAGCAGTGATGGGGCCGAGCAGTACTTC.

This chain connects TRBV9 to TRBJ1-5; 8 bases match TRBD1. This CDR3 region has 17 residues. V shed 3 bases, J shed 6 bases, and the junction held 14 bases outside the gene matches. The germline V gene encodes CDR1 SGDLS and CDR2 YYNGEE. The CDR3 sequence is CASSDQTGEPPSQPQHF. In DNA form, the CDR3 reads TGTGCCAGCAGCGACCAGACAGGGGAGCCCCCATCTCAGCCCCAGCATTTT.

J is TRBJ1-1 and V is TRBV13; 11 bases fit TRBD1. Trimming removed 4 bases from V and 7 bases from J; junction bases left unmatched: 14. CDR1 is PRHDT, CDR2 FYEKMQ, per germline (reference sequence). CDR3 length: 17 amino acids. CDR3 region: CASSSGRDRGWNSEAFF. The DNA for the CDR3 is TGTGCCAGCAGCTCGGGCCGGGACAGGGGGTGGAATAGTGAAGCTTTCTTT.

The V and J genes are TRBV4-1 and TRBJ2-2, with a possible D match to TRBD1 (6 bases). CDR1 is MGHRA, CDR2 YSYEKL, per germline. CDR3 length: 17 residues. With 0 bases removed from V and 7 bases from J, the gap between germline ends came to 18 bases. The CDR3: CASSQDSWGRGVGELFF. The CDR3 coding sequence is TGCGCCAGCAGCCAAGATTCGTGGGGGCGCGGTGTCGGGGAGCTGTTTTTT.

J is TRBJ1-6 and V is TRBV5-5, with no clear D. Looked up from germline, CDR1 is SGHKS and CDR2 is YYEKEE (reference sequence). V was cut by 2 bases and J by 7 bases, with 16 bases left in between. The CDR3 contains 16 residues. CDR3 nucleotides: TGTGCCAGCAGCTTCGGCGCTTCGCCCGTAAATTCACCCCTCCACTTT. As protein: CASSFGASPVNSPLHF. Drawing the rest from reference TRBV5-5 and TRBJ1-6, the complete variable domain is DAGVTQSPTHLIKTRGQQVTLRCSPISGHKSVSWYQQVLGQGPQFIFQYYEKEERGRGNFPDRFSARQFPNYSSELNVNALLLGDSALYLCASSFGASPVNSPLHFGNGTRLTVT.

This clone has at least ten counts. The V and J genes are TRBV6-4 and TRBJ1-1; 7 nucleotides match TRBD1. Germline CDR1 is MRHNA and CDR2 is SNTAGT. V gave up 4 bases and J gave up 8 bases; unmatched junction bases: 13. This CDR3 spans 15 amino acids. The CDR3 loop reads CASSGRQGSGPEAFF. The CDR3 nucleotides read TGTGCCAGCAGTGGGAGACAGGGATCGGGGCCGGAAGCTTTCTTT.

This clone has a single count. V gene TRBV5-1 combines with J gene TRBJ1-5; D gene unclear. V lost 5 bases, J lost 2 bases, and 14 bases lay in between. Germline V gene lookup returns CDR1 SGHRS and CDR2 YFSETQ. The CDR3 has 15 residues. CDR3 residues: CASRPGVGGNQPQHF. DNA for the CDR3: TGCGCCAGCAGGCCCGGGGTGGGTGGCAATCAGCCCCAGCATTTT.

The gene calls are TRBV29-1 and TRBJ1-2; the D gene is possibly TRBD1 (6 bases). The ends were cut back, 6 bases at V and 7 bases at J, with 12 bases in the middle. The CDR3 consists of 11 residues. Germline V lookup: CDR1 SQVTM, CDR2 ANQGSEA. The CDR3 protein is CSVRGGSGYTF. CDR3 DNA: TGCAGCGTCAGGGGAGGGAGTGGCTACACCTTC. Complete variable domain (other parts from reference TRBV29-1 and TRBJ1-2): SAVISQKPSRDICQRGTSLTIQCQVDSQVTMMFWYRQQPGQSLTLIATANQGSEATYESGFVIDKFPISRPNLTFSTLTVSNMSPEDSSIYLCSVRGGSGYTFGSGTRLTVV.

This clone has a single count. The J gene is TRBJ1-4, the V gene TRBV19; D is undetermined. The germline V gene encodes CDR1 LNHDA and CDR2 SQIVND (reference sequence). The CDR3 spans 15 residues. V was clipped by 0 bases and J by 4 bases, with 9 bases between them. The CDR3 nucleotides read TGTGCCAGTAGTATAGAAGACCGAAGTAATGAAAAACTGTTTTTT. It is translated as CASSIEDRSNEKLFF.

The V call is TRBV19, the J call TRBJ1-4; no firm D call. The CDR3 is 15 amino acids. V was shortened by 1 base and J by 8 bases, with 14 bases between the two germline ends. Per the germline V gene, CDR1 is LNHDA and CDR2 is SQIVND (reference sequence). CDR3 residues: CASSIGDVDFEKLFF. The CDR3 DNA reads as TGTGCCAGTAGTATAGGAGATGTGGACTTCGAAAAACTGTTTTTT.

The gene calls are TRBV9 and TRBJ2-1; perhaps D is TRBD1 or TRBD2 (7 bases each). The length of the CDR3 is 16 residues. CDR1 and CDR2 from the germline V gene are SGDLS and YYNGEE. V lost 0 bases and J lost 5, with 15 bases in between. CDR3 coding DNA: TGTGCCAGCAGCGTAGAGGGGGCGGGGGCCCACAATGAGCAGTTCTTC. Translating it yields CASSVEGAGAHNEQFF.

The rearrangement links TRBV7-9 to TRBJ1-2; 7 nucleotides line up with TRBD1. Germline-derived CDR1 and CDR2 are SEHNR and FQNEAQ (reference sequence). J gave up 9 bases and V 5 bases, and 12 bases lay outside the gene matches. CDR3 length: 14 amino acids. CDR3 bases: TGTGCCAGCAGCGGCCTCGTCCAGGGGGTTAGCTACACCTTC. Protein product: CASSGLVQGVSYTF.

The J gene is TRBJ2-7, the V gene TRBV11-2, with D possibly matching TRBD1 (6 bases). CDR3 length: 16 amino acids. CDR1 and CDR2 from the germline V gene are SGHAT and FQNNGV. V lost 5 bases and J 0 bases, leaving 17 bases between the germline ends. The CDR3 sequence: CASSLARDRSSYEQYF. CDR3 DNA: TGTGCCAGCAGCCTCGCGCGAGACAGGAGCTCCTACGAGCAGTACTTC.

The DNA of the CDR3 is TGTGCCAGCAGCTTTTCGATGGTCAGAGAAGGGGATAATTCACCCCTCCACTTT. Translating it yields CASSFSMVREGDNSPLHF. The chain employs TRBV5-6 and TRBJ1-6; tentatively, D is TRBD1 (5 bases). Germline CDR1 SGHDT, CDR2 YYEEEE. Trimming shortened V by 2 bases and J by 5 bases, and 20 bases separated the two germline ends. The CDR3 sequence is 18 residues long.

The chain carries TRBV5-5 and TRBJ1-1; D is unclear. This CDR3 has 12 amino acids. Germline assignment: CDR1 SGHKS and CDR2 YYEKEE (reference sequence). Trimming stripped 0 bases from V and 7 bases from J, with 7 bases between. In nucleotides, the CDR3 is TGTGCCAGCAGCTTGGGGCTGATTGAAGCTTTCTTT. As protein: CASSLGLIEAFF. Combining the CDR3 with reference TRBV5-5 and TRBJ1-1 gives the whole variable domain DAGVTQSPTHLIKTRGQQVTLRCSPISGHKSVSWYQQVLGQGPQFIFQYYEKEERGRGNFPDRFSARQFPNYSSELNVNALLLGDSALYLCASSLGLIEAFFGQGTRLTVV.

The gene calls are TRBV9 and TRBJ2-3; the match to TRBD2 covers 9 bases. The germline CDR1 and CDR2 sequences are SGDLS and YYNGEE. The CDR3 runs 13 residues. The trim removed 8 bases at V and 3 bases at J, leaving 4 bases unmatched. CDR3 region: CARTSGWTDTQYF. The CDR3 DNA reads TGTGCCAGAACTAGCGGGTGGACAGATACGCAGTATTTT. The whole variable domain, filled in from reference TRBV9 and TRBJ2-3, reads DSGVTQTPKHLITATGQRVTLRCSPRSGDLSVYWYQQSLDQGLQFLIQYYNGEERAKGNILERFSAQQFPDLHSELNLSSLELGDSALYFCARTSGWTDTQYFGPGTRLTVL.

The chain couples TRBV2 to TRBJ1-5, with 8 bases matching TRBD1. V dropped 7 bases and J dropped 2; count of bases not matched to a gene: 7. The germline V gene has CDR1 SNHLY and CDR2 FYNNEI. This CDR3 is 15 amino acids long. The CDR3 DNA reads TGTGCCAGCACCCAAGGACAGGGACGCAATCAGCCCCAGCATTTT. This translates into CASTQGQGRNQPQHF.